This is a list of T cell receptor beta chains from one sample in a study of blood T cells in healthy people across ages. One entry per CDR3 protein, called by TCRdb with MiXCR from the 5' RACE reads. The table includes 1.5 million to 1.8 million distinct CDR3 sequences, 42% detected once. Sequenced input: blood. The receptors come from a woman younger than 30 in good health. Both conserved end residues are trimmed from each CDR3. Not every row has a clone size; where given, it reads once, few, many or a size class.

cdr3_aa v_call cdr3_length clone_size
ASSQGLAYEQY TRBV4-1 11 many
ASSQDRDSHYEQY TRBV4-3 13 -
ASSEYDTRNEQF TRBV25-1 12 -
ASSGGNSDTQY TRBV19 11 few
ASTFRDRGSLEQY TRBV5-6 13 -
ASSLVGITQY TRBV7-2 10 -
ASSLAGGRSYNEQY TRBV6-2/TRBV6-3 14 -
ASSLGELSNQPQH TRBV7-2 13 -
ASSQQGYGGYT TRBV3-1 11 few
ASSQGQGVTGELF TRBV28 13 few
SVAGTSGAEQY TRBV29-1 11 -
SARAPGTAYGYT TRBV20-1 12 -
ASSYGGRYNEQF TRBV6-2/TRBV6-3 12 few
ASSQDPRAGPYGYT TRBV4-3 14 -
ASSDPGGAFPETQY TRBV2 14 -
ASSYSQEETQY TRBV6-5 11 -
SARDHRSEQY TRBV20-1 10 many
ASSSTGSNSPLH TRBV6-5 12 once
ASKMGGNQPQH TRBV6-6 11 -
SVRDRGSYEQY TRBV29-1 11 few
ASSLGTDGNEKLF TRBV7-9 13 -
SVTSPGQGTYEQY TRBV20-1 13 -
ASSLEGLARTDTQY TRBV12-3/TRBV12-4 14 once
SAGGVRGAYNEQY TRBV20-1 13 few
ASSFSVQQGAWYEQY TRBV27 15 -
ASSLTRGQETQY TRBV7-2 12 -